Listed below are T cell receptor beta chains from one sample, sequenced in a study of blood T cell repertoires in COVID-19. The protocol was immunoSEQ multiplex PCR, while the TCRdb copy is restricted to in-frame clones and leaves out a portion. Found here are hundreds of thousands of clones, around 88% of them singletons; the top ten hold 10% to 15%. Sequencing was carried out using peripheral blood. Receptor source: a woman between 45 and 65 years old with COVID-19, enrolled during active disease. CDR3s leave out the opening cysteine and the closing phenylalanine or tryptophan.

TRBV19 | ASGGNQPQH
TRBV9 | ASSGWDREYSNTIY
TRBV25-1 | ASSEEGLHNEQF
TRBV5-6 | ASSLGQGNYEQY
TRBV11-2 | ASSLASLANEQY
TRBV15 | ATSRGAFGLTDTQY
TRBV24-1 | ATSGLTGTVRNNEQF
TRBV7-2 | ASSLVPLLAGGQETQY
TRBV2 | ASNRADTQY
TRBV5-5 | ASSRPGTMDHYEQY
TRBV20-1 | SASMRGGPSEQF